This entry lists 10 T cell receptor beta chains sequenced from one sample in a study of identical twins. TCRdb used MiXCR to reprocess the 5' RACE reads, holding one entry per CDR3 protein. The sample lists roughly 1,500,000 distinct CDR3 sequences, 25% to 35% occurring once. Sequenced material: cord blood. The receptors originated from a newborn girl in good health.

A few counts support this clonotype. The rearrangement links TRBV6-5 to TRBJ1-2, with D possibly TRBD1 on 6 matching bases. The germline gives CDR1 MNHEY, CDR2 SVGAGI. V was shortened by 0 bases and J by 4 bases, with 18 bases between the two germline ends. This CDR3 has 17 amino acids. CDR3 sequence: CASSYSYRVQGIYGYTF. As DNA, the CDR3 is TGTGCCAGCAGTTACTCGTATCGGGTTCAGGGGATCTATGGCTACACCTTC.

This clonotype was counted between two and nine times. The rearrangement links TRBV27 to TRBJ1-6, with D perhaps TRBD1 (5 bases). CDR3 length: 18 residues. Germline-derived CDR1 and CDR2 are MNHEY and SMNVEV (reference sequence). Trimming took 0 bases from V and 0 from J, leaving 12 bases between them. CDR3 bases: TGTGCCAGCAGTTTATCACGGGGCCCAAGCTCCTATAATTCACCCCTCCACTTT. Amino acid sequence: CASSLSRGPSSYNSPLHF.

CDR3 nucleotides: TGTGCCAGCAGCTTAAAGGGGACAAAGGGTTCACCCCTCCACTTT. Protein product: CASSLKGTKGSPLHF. The chain has TRBV7-2 and TRBJ1-6; perhaps TRBD1 as D (6 bases). The ends were cut back, 2 bases at V and 9 bases at J, with 14 bases in the middle. This CDR3 has 15 amino acids. Germline values: CDR1 SGHTA, CDR2 FQGNSA.

The J gene is TRBJ1-4, the V gene TRBV25-1; TRBD1 matches 8 bases. CDR3 length: 17 residues. V dropped 2 bases and J dropped 3; count of bases not matched to a gene: 8. Germline assignment: CDR1 MGHDK and CDR2 SYGVNS. CDR3 amino acids: CASSELDRGVSNEKLFF. The CDR3 DNA follows: TGTGCCAGCAGTGAACTCGACAGGGGCGTCTCTAATGAAAAACTGTTTTTT.

This clonotype has just a few counts. The chain recombines TRBV5-1 with TRBJ2-3, with 7 bases lining up with TRBD1. With V trimmed by 4 bases and J by 0 bases, 11 bases remained unmatched. The CDR3 spans 17 residues. Germline V gene data show CDR1 as SGHRS and CDR2 as YFSETQ. The CDR3: CASSAVDRPPSTDTQYF. In nucleotides, the CDR3 is TGCGCCAGCAGCGCGGTGGACAGGCCCCCTAGCACAGATACGCAGTATTTT.

The rearrangement joins TRBV5-1 to TRBJ2-5; D remains unclear. This CDR3 is 16 amino acids long. The V gene's germline CDR1 is SGHRS and CDR2 YFSETQ. V lost 1 base and J 1 base, leaving 14 bases between the germline ends. The CDR3 is CASSLSLPHPQETQYF. Written as DNA, the CDR3 is TGCGCCAGCAGCTTGTCCCTTCCTCATCCCCAAGAGACCCAGTACTTC.

Points on this clonotype: A much larger clone sits a single nucleotide away, making a read error possible. The chain combines TRBV12-3 or TRBV12-4 with TRBJ2-3; D call uncertain. The CDR3 consists of 15 residues. In DNA form, the CDR3 reads TGTGCCAGCAGTCCTCGGCTGGTTAGCACAGATGCGCAGTATTTT. It encodes CASSPRLVSTDAQYF.

J is TRBJ2-3 and V is TRBV28; D call uncertain. The CDR3 runs to 14 residues. CDR1 and CDR2 from the germline V gene are MDHEN and SYDVKM. Trimming shortened V by 5 bases and J by 2 bases, and 11 bases separated the two germline ends. The CDR3: CASSLPDFTDTQYF. The CDR3 DNA follows: TGTGCCAGCAGTCTCCCGGATTTCACAGATACGCAGTATTTT. The full variable domain, in which reference TRBV28 and TRBJ2-3 provide the parts outside the CDR3, is DVKVTQSSRYLVKRTGEKVFLECVQDMDHENMFWYRQDPGLGLRLIYFSYDVKMKEKGDIPEGYSVSREKKERFSLILESASTNQTSMYLCASSLPDFTDTQYFGPGTRLTVL.

This clonotype was seen only a few times. J is TRBJ2-5 and V is TRBV20-1; TRBD2 matches 9 bases. This CDR3 has 13 residues. Losses at the gene ends were 5 bases for V and 0 bases for J; bases not matched to a gene: 1. Germline values: CDR1 DFQATT, CDR2 SNEGSKA (reference sequence). CDR3 bases: TGCAGTGCTGGACTAGCGTACCAAGAGACCCAGTACTTC. Translating it yields CSAGLAYQETQYF.

The rearrangement uses TRBV12-3 or TRBV12-4 and TRBJ2-1, with 10 bases identical to TRBD2. The CDR3 length is 17 residues. After removal of 2 bases from V and 4 bases from J, the junction contained 8 bases not matched to a gene. CDR3 sequence reads: CASSLRALAGAYNEQFF. Written as DNA, the CDR3 is TGTGCCAGCAGTTTACGGGCTCTAGCGGGAGCGTACAATGAGCAGTTCTTC.